The clone carrying this T cell receptor (beta chain) occurred a few times. Its antigen remains unidentified. This CDR3 region has 14 residues. Germline V gene lookup returns CDR1 LNHDA and CDR2 SQIVND (reference sequence). After removal of 7 bases from V and 6 bases from J, the junction contained 7 bases not matched to a gene. The TCR beta CDR3 regions underwent amplification using RNA transcripts as the source. First-round RT-PCR of the TCR CDR3 relied on the HTBI primer set. TCRdb passed the multiplex PCR reads through MiXCR, listing each CDR3 protein once. The sample holds some 600,000 distinct CDR3 sequences, approximately 15% seen once. The source of the sample is a study of T cells in Graves' hyperthyroidism and ophthalmopathy. Looking at the study overall: Peripheral blood was acquired at first diagnosis, ahead of any therapy whatsoever.

The study, taken as a whole, reports: In blood, most of the thyroid clonotypes expanded above 0.001 were also present.

Researchers barred patients who had uncontrolled infection, other autoimmune disease, pregnancy or lactation. Each diagnosis drew on symptoms, thyroxine, TRAb, thyroid ultrasound and orbital computed tomography findings. The source is a young woman with Graves' hyperthyroidism that later progressed to Graves' ophthalmopathy. Sequenced: blood. The chain uses TRBV19 and TRBJ2-7, with TRBD1 matching over 12 bases. The CDR3: CASTEGQGAGEQYF. In DNA, the CDR3 is TGTGCCAGTACCGAGGGACAGGGGGCGGGCGAGCAGTACTTC.